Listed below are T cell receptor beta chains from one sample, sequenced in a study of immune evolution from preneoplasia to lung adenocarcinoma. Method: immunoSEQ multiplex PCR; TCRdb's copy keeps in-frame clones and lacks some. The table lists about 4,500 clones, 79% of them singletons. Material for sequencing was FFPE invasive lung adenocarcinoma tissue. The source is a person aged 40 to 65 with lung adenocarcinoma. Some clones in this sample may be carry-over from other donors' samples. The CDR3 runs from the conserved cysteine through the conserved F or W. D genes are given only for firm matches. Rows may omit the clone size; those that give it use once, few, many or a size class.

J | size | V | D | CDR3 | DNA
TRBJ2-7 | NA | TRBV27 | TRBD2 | CASGWEGGEYEQYF | TGTGCCAGCGGATGGGAGGGAGGTGAATACGAGCAGTACTTC
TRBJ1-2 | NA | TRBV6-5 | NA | CASSERTDSYGGYTF | TGTGCCAGCAGCGAGAGGACAGACTCTTATGGTGGCTACACCTTC
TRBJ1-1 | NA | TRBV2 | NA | CASTQGSRTEAFF | TGTGCCAGCACGCAGGGGAGTAGAACTGAAGCTTTCTTT
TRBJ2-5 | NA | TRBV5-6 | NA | CASSSDIQETQYF | TGTGCCAGCAGCTCCGACATACAAGAGACCCAGTACTTC
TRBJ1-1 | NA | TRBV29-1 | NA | CSALQGGYTEAFF | TGCAGCGCCCTACAGGGAGGGTACACTGAAGCTTTCTTT
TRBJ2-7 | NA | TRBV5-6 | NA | CASSLIQGFYEQYF | TGTGCCAGCAGCTTGATTCAGGGCTTCTACGAGCAGTACTTC
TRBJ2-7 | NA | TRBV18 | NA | CASSAGYEQYF | TGTGCCAGCTCCGCAGGGTACGAGCAGTACTTC
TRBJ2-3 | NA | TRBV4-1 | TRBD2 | CASSQDSGAGVGADTQYF | TGCGCCAGCAGCCAAGATTCAGGAGCGGGAGTTGGGGCAGATACGCAGTATTTT
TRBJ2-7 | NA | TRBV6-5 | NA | CASSYSFGIRGNEQYF | TGTGCCAGCAGTTACTCATTCGGGATAAGGGGTAACGAGCAGTACTTC
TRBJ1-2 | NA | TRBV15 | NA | CATSRVGGAGGYTF | TGTGCCACCAGCAGAGTTGGGGGGGCGGGTGGCTACACCTTC
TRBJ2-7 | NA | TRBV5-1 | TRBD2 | CASTTSGTSYEQYF | TGCGCCAGCACCACTAGCGGGACCTCCTACGAGCAGTACTTC
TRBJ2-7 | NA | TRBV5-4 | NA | CASSPGGGRTYEQYF | TGTGCCAGCAGCCCGGGGGGCGGTAGGACCTACGAGCAGTACTTC
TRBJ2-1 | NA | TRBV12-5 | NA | CASGFGRENWVNEQFF | TGTGCTAGTGGTTTTGGTCGGGAGAATTGGGTCAATGAGCAGTTCTTC
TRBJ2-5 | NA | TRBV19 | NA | CASSTTRGGETQYF | TGTGCCAGTAGTACTACACGGGGTGGCGAGACCCAGTACTTC
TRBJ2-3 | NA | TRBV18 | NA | CASSPSDTQYF | TGTGCCAGCTCACCATCAGATACGCAGTATTTT
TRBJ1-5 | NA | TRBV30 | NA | CAWKRGGGNQPQHF | TGTGCCTGGAAGAGGGGTGGAGGCAATCAGCCCCAGCATTTT
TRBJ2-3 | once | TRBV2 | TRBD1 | CASSVGQGADTQYF | TGTGCCAGCAGTGTGGGGCAGGGGGCAGATACGCAGTATTTT
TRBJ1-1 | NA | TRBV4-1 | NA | CASSDQVRDEAFF | TGCGCCAGCAGCGATCAGGTAAGAGATGAAGCTTTCTTT
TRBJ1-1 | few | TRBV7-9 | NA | CASSTNTEAFF | TGTGCCAGTAGCACGAACACTGAAGCTTTCTTT